The T cell receptor (beta chain) under discussion was sequenced for a study of T cell responses to AZD1222 COVID-19 vaccine. Study results and limitations: At baseline, just a handful of AZD1222 recipients tested seropositive. Among the donors, most were white British and more were female, and clonal diversity was possibly underestimated. Spike-wide coverage was observed for vaccine-associated CD4 TCRs, with dominant responses at 160-218 and 743-854. Reportedly, nearly half of unique spike TCRs recognized epitopes outside B.1.351/B.1.1.7 mutations.

V gave up 5 bases and J gave up 5 bases; unmatched junction bases: 6. Germline values: CDR1 MNHEY, CDR2 SVGAGI. The CDR3 is made up of 14 amino acids. Generated by immunoSEQ multiplex PCR, the TCRdb table keeps only in-frame clones and is missing some. The table shows 100,000 to 150,000 clones, with roughly nine tenths occurring only once. For this clone: Its antigen is not known.

The sequence was obtained from an adult in good health. Material: peripheral blood, obtained on day 0 of AZD1222 vaccination. V usage is TRBV6-5 and J usage is TRBJ1-2; 9 bases agree with TRBD1. This chain's CDR3 is CASSPLGQGYGYTF. The CDR3 DNA follows: TGTGCCAGCAGTCCACTGGGACAGGGTTATGGCTACACCTTC.